One and the same sample provided the 30 T cell receptor beta chains below, sequenced in a study of Ad26.COV2.S vaccination and SARS-CoV-2 variants. Only in-frame clones appear in the TCRdb table, and some are missing; sequencing was by immunoSEQ multiplex PCR. Of over 110,000 clones listed, 86% are singletons. The sample consisted of peripheral blood, taken after recovery from COVID-19. Source of these receptors: a human donor who had recovered from COVID-19.

This clone showed up just once. An end of the junction does not agree with germline; a read error may underlie this. The chain links TRBV7-7 to TRBJ2-5, with 11 positions matching TRBD2. This CDR3 spans 15 amino acids. Germline assignment: CDR1 SSHAT and CDR2 FNYEAQ (reference sequence). Here the CDR3 reads CASSPLAGDQETQYF. Written as DNA, the CDR3 is TGTGCTAGCAGCCCACTAGCGGGGGACCAAGAGACCCAGTACTTC.

The chain is built from TRBV6-5 and TRBJ2-1; D may be TRBD2 (6 bases). Germline values: CDR1 MNHEY, CDR2 SVGAGI. The germline V and J ends were trimmed by 7 bases and 8 bases, with 21 bases remaining between them. CDR3 length: 15 residues. The CDR3 protein is CASIDSGTHRDEQFF. The CDR3 DNA follows: TGTGCCAGCATCGACTCCGGGACTCACCGGGATGAGCAGTTCTTC.

The chain links TRBV28 to TRBJ1-4; the match to TRBD1 covers 9 bases. The CDR3 length is 16 residues. Germline trimming cut 10 bases from V and 8 bases from J; bases unmatched to any gene: 17. From germline, CDR1 is MDHEN and CDR2 SYDVKM. Here the CDR3 reads CATGQGRASLREKLFF. The CDR3 DNA follows: TGTGCCACGGGACAGGGAAGGGCAAGTCTGAGGGAAAAACTGTTTTTT.

The chain combines TRBV24-1 with TRBJ2-6, with no clear D. This CDR3 contains 17 residues. V was trimmed by 3 bases and J by 0 bases, leaving 11 bases between them. Germline CDR1 reads KGHDR; CDR2 reads SFDVKD. CDR3 DNA sequence: TGTGCCACCAGTGATGCACGTCCCGGCTCTGGGGCCAACGTCCTGACTTTC. Translation: CATSDARPGSGANVLTF.

V is TRBV5-6 and J is TRBJ1-2, with 9 bases identical to TRBD1. Germline lookup yields CDR1 SGHDT and CDR2 YYEEEE. The ends lost 4 bases at V and 3 bases at J; junction bases unmatched: 10. CDR3 length: 16 amino acids. For the CDR3, the DNA is TGTGCCAGCAGCCCTATTAGGACAGGGGTTGACTATGGCTACACCTTC. Amino acids: CASSPIRTGVDYGYTF.

The chain combines TRBV29-1 with TRBJ1-2; D is unclear. The CDR3 runs 12 residues. Germline CDR1 is SQVTM and CDR2 is ANQGSEA. V was trimmed by 4 bases and J by 6 bases, leaving 12 bases between them. In DNA, the CDR3 is TGCAGCGTTGGGACGGAATTGGATGGCTACACCTTC. Translation: CSVGTELDGYTF.

The V gene is TRBV5-6, the J gene TRBJ2-3; D may be TRBD1 (5 bases). The CDR3 spans 14 residues. Germline values: CDR1 SGHDT, CDR2 YYEEEE. V lost 8 bases, J lost 4 bases, and 17 bases lay in between. The CDR3 is CASTIQGWADTQYF. As DNA, the CDR3 is TGTGCCAGTACCATTCAGGGCTGGGCAGATACGCAGTATTTT.

The chain employs TRBV19 and TRBJ2-1; perhaps TRBD1 as D (6 bases). Between the trimmed V and J ends, which lost 4 bases and 6 bases, there was a span of 22 bases. Germline lookup yields CDR1 LNHDA and CDR2 SQIVND (reference sequence). The CDR3 is made up of 17 amino acids. CDR3 amino acids: CASSNSKGVLMGNEQFF. The CDR3 DNA reads TGTGCCAGTAGTAATTCAAAGGGGGTCCTAATGGGCAATGAGCAGTTCTTC.

CDR3 loop: CASSLQSNYGYTF. The CDR3 DNA reads TGTGCCAGCAGTTTACAATCCAACTATGGCTACACCTTC. The chain links TRBV28 to TRBJ1-2; D is unclear. Per the germline V gene, CDR1 is MDHEN and CDR2 is SYDVKM. V was clipped by 2 bases and J by 2 bases, with 6 bases between them. The CDR3 is 13 residues long.

V and J are TRBV13 and TRBJ2-3; D unclear. The ends were cut back, 0 bases at V and 6 bases at J, with 10 bases in the middle. CDR3 length: 14 residues. The germline V gene has CDR1 PRHDT and CDR2 FYEKMQ (reference sequence). CDR3 nucleotides: TGTGCCAGCAGCTTAGGCCGACCTTCCGATACGCAGTATTTT. Amino acids: CASSLGRPSDTQYF.

The chain recombines TRBV7-9 with TRBJ1-5; a possible D gene is TRBD1 (5 bases). This CDR3 is built from 15 residues. Trimming cost V 5 bases and J 3 bases, with 14 bases left between them. CDR1 SEHNR and CDR2 FQNEAQ come from the germline V gene (reference sequence). The CDR3 sequence: CASSQNGAYNQPQHF. CDR3 bases: TGTGCCAGCAGCCAGAACGGGGCCTACAATCAGCCCCAGCATTTT.

This clone was seen a few times. V gene TRBV30 combines with J gene TRBJ2-7; D unclear. The CDR3 length is 13 residues. Germline CDR1 and CDR2: GTSNPN and SVGIG (reference sequence). The V end lost 0 bases, the J end lost 6 bases, and 12 bases lay between the germline ends. The CDR3 DNA follows: TGTGCCTGGAGTGTAGATTGGGCCGGCGAGCAGTACTTC. Amino acid sequence: CAWSVDWAGEQYF.

This chain joins TRBV7-8 and TRBJ2-1; D gene ambiguous. Germline CDR1 reads SGHVS; CDR2 reads FQNEAQ. V dropped 3 bases and J dropped 7 bases, with 10 bases sitting between them. The CDR3 has 13 residues. In DNA form, the CDR3 reads TGTGCCAGCAGCTTGGCAATCAATAATGAGCAGTTCTTC. Residues: CASSLAINNEQFF.

The chain is built from TRBV11-3 and TRBJ1-3, with TRBD1 identical over 7 bases. Germline V CDR1 and CDR2: SGHNT, YENEEA. The CDR3 is 17 residues long. J lost 1 base, V lost 0 bases, and 6 bases had no gene match. The CDR3 protein is CASSLEDNRGSGNTIYF. Written as DNA, the CDR3 is TGTGCCAGCAGCTTAGAAGATAACAGGGGTTCTGGAAACACCATATATTTT.

V and J are TRBV11-2 and TRBJ1-1; 8 bases are a match to TRBD1. The CDR3 runs to 12 residues. Trimming took 5 bases from V and 8 from J; bases not matched to a gene: 4. From germline, CDR1 is SGHAT and CDR2 FQNNGV. CDR3 region: CASSNDRGEAFF. CDR3 nucleotide sequence: TGTGCCAGCAGCAACGACAGGGGAGAAGCTTTCTTT.

The chain carries TRBV4-1 and TRBJ1-6; 8 bases line up with TRBD1. The CDR3 is made up of 22 amino acids. Germline loops: CDR1 MGHRA, CDR2 YSYEKL. The trim removed 0 bases at V and 4 bases at J, leaving 20 bases unmatched. For the CDR3, the DNA is TGCGCCAGCAGCCAAGAGGGGGAATTAGGACAGGGATGGATTCATTATAATTCACCCCTCCACTTT. Translation: CASSQEGELGQGWIHYNSPLHF.

The chain employs TRBV7-9 and TRBJ2-7; a possible D gene is TRBD1 (6 bases). The CDR3 is 14 amino acids. Germline V gene lookup returns CDR1 SEHNR and CDR2 FQNEAQ (reference sequence). V lost 7 bases and J 2 bases, leaving 15 bases between the germline ends. CDR3 in amino acids: CASTAPDRTYEQYF. CDR3 bases: TGTGCCAGCACGGCCCCGGACAGAACCTACGAGCAGTACTTC.

The J gene is TRBJ2-6, the V gene TRBV7-2; no definite D call. Trimming removed 4 bases at V and 0 bases at J, with 7 bases between. CDR3 size: 15 residues. In germline, CDR1 is SGHTA, CDR2 FQGNSA. CDR3 loop: CASSSRVSGANVLTF. CDR3 coding DNA: TGTGCCAGCAGCTCAAGGGTCTCTGGGGCCAACGTCCTGACTTTC.

V gene TRBV7-9 combines with J gene TRBJ1-1; D remains ambiguous. The CDR3 extends over 13 amino acids. Trimming stripped 5 bases from V and 3 bases from J, with 10 bases between. CDR1 and CDR2 (germline): SEHNR, FQNEAQ (reference sequence). CDR3 nucleotides: TGTGCCAGCAGCAATAAGGAGGACACTGAAGCTTTCTTT. Protein product: CASSNKEDTEAFF.

The chain uses TRBV28 and TRBJ1-2; D not certain. V dropped 5 bases and J dropped 5 bases, with 21 bases sitting between them. Germline values: CDR1 MDHEN, CDR2 SYDVKM. The CDR3 consists of 16 residues. This chain's CDR3 is CASSLPQRQAVYGYTF. In nucleotides, the CDR3 is TGTGCCAGCAGTCTACCCCAGAGGCAGGCGGTTTATGGCTACACCTTC.

This CDR3 is CASRTGVQETQYF. The CDR3, as DNA: TGTGCCAGCAGAACAGGGGTTCAAGAGACCCAGTACTTC. This chain connects TRBV7-9 to TRBJ2-5; 7 bases are shared with TRBD1. Trimming took 6 bases from V and 2 from J; bases not matched to a gene: 3. Germline CDR1 SEHNR, CDR2 FQNEAQ (reference sequence). The CDR3 totals 13 residues.

V gene TRBV7-2 combines with J gene TRBJ2-1; 10 bases are shared with TRBD1. This CDR3 comprises 14 residues. J gave up 7 bases and V 5 bases, and 5 bases lay outside the gene matches. The germline V gene has CDR1 SGHTA and CDR2 FQGNSA. The CDR3 region is CASSAGTGDNEQFF. CDR3 coding DNA: TGTGCCAGCAGCGCCGGGACAGGGGATAATGAGCAGTTCTTC. Together with reference TRBV7-2 and TRBJ2-1, the CDR3 gives the full variable domain: GAGVSQSPSNKVTEKGKDVELRCDPISGHTALYWYRQSLGQGLEFLIYFQGNSAPDKSGLPSDRFSAERTGGSVSTLTIQRTQQEDSAVYLCASSAGTGDNEQFFGPGTRLTVL.

The J gene is TRBJ2-1, the V gene TRBV7-9; no clear D gene. The ends were cut back, 1 base at V and 5 bases at J, with 6 bases in the middle. This CDR3 is 13 amino acids long. CDR1 SEHNR and CDR2 FQNEAQ come from the germline V gene (reference sequence). The CDR3, as DNA: TGTGCCAGCAGCTTAGATGGGAACAATGAGCAGTTCTTC. Its protein product is CASSLDGNNEQFF.

J is TRBJ1-5 and V is TRBV5-1; a possible D gene is TRBD1 (6 bases). The V end lost 4 bases, the J end lost 4 bases, and 12 bases lay between the germline ends. The CDR3 spans 14 residues. Germline CDR1 reads SGHRS; CDR2 reads YFSETQ. The CDR3 coding sequence is TGCGCCAGCAGCCAAGGGGGAGAGAATCAGCCCCAGCATTTT. It is translated as CASSQGGENQPQHF.

The chain combines TRBV6-5 with TRBJ2-1, with D maybe TRBD1 (5 bases). This CDR3 has 15 residues. V was pared by 4 bases and J by 8 bases, with 18 bases between. Germline V gives CDR1 MNHEY, CDR2 SVGAGI. CDR3 DNA sequence: TGTGCCAGCAGTTTTGCAGGGATTCTAGGCGATGAGCAGTTCTTC. It yields the protein CASSFAGILGDEQFF.

V gene TRBV11-2 combines with J gene TRBJ2-3; D tentatively reads TRBD1 or TRBD2 (5 bases each). The CDR3 is made up of 14 amino acids. V shed 6 bases and J shed 5 bases, with 15 bases lying between them. CDR1 SGHAT and CDR2 FQNNGV come from the germline V gene. CDR3 bases: TGTGCCAGCAGTACGGGACCCAACATAGATACGCAGTATTTT. This gives the protein CASSTGPNIDTQYF.

J is TRBJ2-2 and V is TRBV7-2; 7 bases align to TRBD1. After removal of 1 base from V and 2 bases from J, the junction contained 4 bases not matched to a gene. The germline CDR1 and CDR2 sequences are SGHTA and FQGNSA. CDR3 length: 16 amino acids. The CDR3 loop is CASSLGGTANTGELFF. The CDR3 DNA reads as TGTGCCAGCAGCTTAGGTGGGACAGCCAACACCGGGGAGCTGTTTTTT.

The chain uses TRBV7-9 and TRBJ2-7, with a possible D match to TRBD1 (6 bases). This CDR3 comprises 15 residues. Germline V CDR1 and CDR2: SEHNR, FQNEAQ (reference sequence). Trimming took 1 base from V and 2 from J, leaving 12 bases between them. CDR3 coding DNA: TGTGCCAGCAGCTTAGACAGGGCCCTACCCTACGAGCAGTACTTC. This encodes CASSLDRALPYEQYF.

Notes on this clone: The same CDR3 can be traced to other DNA sequences in this sample. The rearrangement joins TRBV28 to TRBJ1-1, with D unresolved. The CDR3 is 12 amino acids. The germline V gene has CDR1 MDHEN and CDR2 SYDVKM. Trimming shortened V by 6 bases and J by 5 bases, and 10 bases separated the two germline ends. The chain's CDR3 is CASSLSGTEAFF. DNA for the CDR3: TGTGCCAGCAGCTTAAGTGGGACTGAAGCTTTCTTT.

The chain uses TRBV10-2 and TRBJ2-7; no firm D call. The CDR3 is 12 residues long. Germline CDR1 reads WSHSY; CDR2 reads SAAADI. The germline V and J ends were trimmed by 3 bases and 2 bases, with 5 bases remaining between them. The CDR3 bases are TGCGCCAGCAGTGAACAGACCTACGAGCAGTACTTC. Protein sequence: CASSEQTYEQYF.